One and the same sample provided the 21 T cell receptor beta chains below, sequenced in a study of blood T cell repertoires in COVID-19. Sequencing used immunoSEQ multiplex PCR; TCRdb keeps in-frame clones, though not all of them. The sample has roughly 190,000 clones; around 81% are singletons. The sample comprised peripheral blood. Receptors originate from a woman in her thirties or forties with COVID-19, enrolled during active disease.

V gene TRBV19 combines with J gene TRBJ1-2, with 7 bases fitting TRBD1. V trimming: 5 bases; J trimming: 7 bases; junction bases outside the gene matches: 16. This CDR3 spans 16 amino acids. The germline V gene has CDR1 LNHDA and CDR2 SQIVND (reference sequence). The CDR3 DNA sequence: TGTGCCAGTAGTCCCGGGACAGTCCCCGGATATGTTGGCTACACCTTC. It yields the protein CASSPGTVPGYVGYTF.

Only a few counts were recorded for this clone. The chain combines TRBV19 with TRBJ2-1; 15 nucleotides line up with TRBD2. Trimming removed 10 bases from V and 6 bases from J; junction bases left unmatched: 13. This CDR3 is 17 amino acids long. The germline CDR1 and CDR2 sequences are LNHDA and SQIVND (reference sequence). The CDR3: CATAGLAGGTIINEQFF. CDR3 in DNA: TGTGCCACCGCGGGACTAGCGGGAGGAACCATTATCAATGAGCAGTTCTTC.

CDR3 DNA: TGTGCCAGCAGCTTGAGGGTCGGGGAGACCCAGTACTTC. Residues: CASSLRVGETQYF. The V call is TRBV11-2, the J call TRBJ2-5; tentative D call: TRBD2 (5 bases). Germline CDR1 reads SGHAT; CDR2 reads FQNNGV. The CDR3 totals 13 residues. The germline V and J ends were trimmed by 3 bases and 5 bases, with 10 bases remaining between them.

The CDR3 here is CASSFRTSGRISHEQFF. The CDR3 nucleotides read TGCGCCAGCAGCTTCCGGACTAGCGGGAGGATTTCGCATGAGCAGTTCTTC. The chain recombines TRBV5-1 with TRBJ2-1, with 14 bases identical to TRBD2. J lost 8 bases, V lost 2 bases, and 9 bases had no gene match. The CDR3 loop spans 17 amino acids. Per the germline V gene, CDR1 is SGHRS and CDR2 is YFSETQ.

The chain links TRBV19 to TRBJ2-1, with D unresolved. Germline CDR1 is LNHDA and CDR2 is SQIVND (reference sequence). CDR3 size: 16 residues. Trimming removed 4 bases at V and 2 bases at J, with 15 bases between. For the CDR3, the DNA is TGTGCCAGTAGTACCTCTACAAGAACTACCTACAATGAGCAGTTCTTC. Encoded protein: CASSTSTRTTYNEQFF.

The rearrangement joins TRBV7-8 to TRBJ2-3, with TRBD2 matching over 16 bases. The ends lost 5 bases at V and 4 bases at J; junction bases unmatched: 3. This CDR3 has 16 amino acids. Germline V gene lookup returns CDR1 SGHVS and CDR2 FQNEAQ. The CDR3 sequence: CASSTGLAGGADTQYF. The CDR3 DNA follows: TGTGCCAGCAGCACGGGACTAGCGGGAGGGGCAGATACGCAGTATTTT.

V usage is TRBV18 and J usage is TRBJ1-2; D is possibly TRBD1 (6 bases). Trimming took 6 bases from V and 6 from J, leaving 14 bases between them. The CDR3 contains 13 residues. Per the germline V gene, CDR1 is KGHSH and CDR2 is LQKENI. CDR3 in amino acids: CASSQQGWDGYTF. The CDR3 bases are TGTGCCAGCTCGCAACAGGGATGGGATGGCTACACCTTC.

This clone appeared a single time. The J gene is TRBJ2-1, the V gene TRBV27, with 14 bases lining up with TRBD2. CDR1 and CDR2 from the germline V gene are MNHEY and SMNVEV (reference sequence). The CDR3 has 19 amino acids. The ends lost 3 bases at V and 4 bases at J; junction bases unmatched: 11. Here the CDR3 reads CASSFGTSGGMWGYNEQFF. The CDR3 DNA sequence: TGTGCCAGCAGTTTCGGGACTAGCGGGGGTATGTGGGGGTACAATGAGCAGTTCTTC.

This clone was observed a handful of times. The V gene is TRBV6-5, the J gene TRBJ1-1; D is unclear. Trimming removed 0 bases at V and 1 base at J, with 9 bases between. The CDR3 has 15 residues. The germline CDR1 and CDR2 sequences are MNHEY and SVGAGI. The CDR3 nucleotides are TGTGCCAGCAGTTACTCGCGGGCGCGGAACACTGAAGCTTTCTTT. It specifies CASSYSRARNTEAFF.

The V and J genes are TRBV5-6 and TRBJ1-1; D gene unclear. Germline V gene lookup returns CDR1 SGHDT and CDR2 YYEEEE. CDR3 length equals 16 residues. V gave up 2 bases and J gave up 4 bases, with 18 bases separating them. CDR3 coding DNA: TGTGCCAGCAGCTTCCGACCCCCGGGGTCGGGCACTGAAGCTTTCTTT. Translating gives CASSFRPPGSGTEAFF.

The rearrangement links TRBV27 to TRBJ2-7; D is undetermined. Trimming left V 5 bases short and J 0 bases short, with 5 bases between. This CDR3 is built from 12 residues. Per the germline V gene, CDR1 is MNHEY and CDR2 is SMNVEV (reference sequence). The CDR3 loop reads CASSLPSYEQYF. The CDR3 DNA reads TGTGCCAGCAGTCTCCCCTCCTACGAGCAGTACTTC.

This chain uses TRBV5-1 with TRBJ2-7, with D tentatively TRBD2 (7 bases). In germline, CDR1 is SGHRS, CDR2 YFSETQ. The CDR3 is 16 residues long. Trimming cost V 2 bases and J 3 bases, with 18 bases left between them. CDR3 bases: TGCGCCAGCAGCTTATCCGAAGGGGGGGGTAGCTACGAGCAGTACTTC. The encoded protein is CASSLSEGGGSYEQYF. The full variable domain, its missing parts supplied by reference TRBV5-1 and TRBJ2-7, is KAGVTQTPRYLIKTRGQQVTLSCSPISGHRSVSWYQQTPGQGLQFLFEYFSETQRNKGNFPGRFSGRQFSNSRSEMNVSTLELGDSALYLCASSLSEGGGSYEQYFGPGTRLTVT.

V gene TRBV13 combines with J gene TRBJ2-1, with 7 positions matching TRBD2. Germline V gives CDR1 PRHDT, CDR2 FYEKMQ (reference sequence). Losses at the gene ends were 3 bases for V and 7 bases for J; bases not matched to a gene: 9. The CDR3 is made up of 15 amino acids. The CDR3 region has the DNA TGTGCCAGCAGCTTTCGCGCGGGAGCTAAAAATGAGCAGTTCTTC. Protein sequence: CASSFRAGAKNEQFF.

V usage is TRBV5-4 and J usage is TRBJ2-7; no firm D call. Germline V lookup: CDR1 SGHNT, CDR2 YYREEE (reference sequence). Trimming pared 2 bases from V and 4 bases from J, leaving 7 bases between. This CDR3 has 12 amino acids. CDR3 sequence (DNA): TGTGCCAGCAGCTTAGAGCATTACGAGCAGTACTTC. Translated, it gives CASSLEHYEQYF.

This chain joins TRBV5-5 and TRBJ1-5; 8 bases fit TRBD1. Per germline, CDR1 SGHKS and CDR2 YYEKEE (reference sequence). The ends lost 4 bases at V and 2 bases at J; junction bases unmatched: 5. The CDR3 sequence is 15 residues long. The CDR3 bases are TGTGCCAGCAGCCCAGGGGGCCGGGGCAATCAGCCCCAGCATTTT. It codes for CASSPGGRGNQPQHF.

This clone is a singleton in its sample. This chain connects TRBV19 to TRBJ1-6; D possibly corresponds to TRBD1 (6 bases). V lost 5 bases, J lost 7 bases, and 15 bases lay in between. The CDR3 consists of 15 residues. Germline CDR1 and CDR2: LNHDA and SQIVND (reference sequence). CDR3 in amino acids: CASSQNTGLNSPLHF. As DNA, the CDR3 is TGTGCCAGTAGTCAAAATACAGGGTTGAATTCACCCCTCCACTTT.

The V call is TRBV3-1 (or the pseudogene TRBV3-2), the J call TRBJ2-5; D is undetermined. This CDR3 region has 14 residues. CDR1 is LGHDT and CDR2 is YNNKEL in the germline V gene (reference sequence). Trimming shortened V by 1 base and J by 5 bases, and 11 bases separated the two germline ends. The CDR3 DNA sequence: TGTGCCAGCAGCCAAGTTTCGCGTCGGGAGACCCAGTACTTC. Translating gives CASSQVSRRETQYF.

The chain carries TRBV2 and TRBJ1-2, with a tentative D call TRBD1 (5 bases). The CDR3 is made up of 13 amino acids. V shed 4 bases and J shed 5 bases, with 11 bases lying between them. The V gene's germline CDR1 is SNHLY and CDR2 FYNNEI. The chain's CDR3 is CASSAGRGYGYTF. CDR3 bases: TGTGCCAGCAGTGCGGGTAGGGGATATGGCTACACCTTC.

To note about this clone: The junction departs from the called germline gene at one end, perhaps through a read error. CDR3 nucleotide sequence: TGTGCTAGCAGCTTAAAAAGCGGCCCAGAGACCCAGTACTTC. Protein: CASSLKSGPETQYF. The chain couples TRBV7-7 to TRBJ2-5; TRBD2 might be the D (5 bases). This CDR3 region has 14 residues. The germline gives CDR1 SSHAT, CDR2 FNYEAQ (reference sequence).

The chain joins TRBV5-1 to TRBJ2-1; 10 bases fit TRBD1. Germline values: CDR1 SGHRS, CDR2 YFSETQ. V trimming: 4 bases; J trimming: 5 bases; junction bases outside the gene matches: 9. The CDR3 runs 16 residues. The CDR3, as DNA: TGCGCCAGCAGCGTAGCTACCGGGACAGGGGACAATGAGCAGTTCTTC. It codes for CASSVATGTGDNEQFF.

The rearrangement links TRBV6-5 to TRBJ1-1; D may be TRBD1 (5 bases). Germline V gene lookup returns CDR1 MNHEY and CDR2 SVGAGI. The V and J ends lost 6 bases and 3 bases respectively, with 11 bases between them. The CDR3 is made up of 13 amino acids. This chain's CDR3 is CASRGEAYTEAFF. The CDR3 DNA reads TGTGCCAGCAGGGGGGAGGCATACACTGAAGCTTTCTTT.